This T cell receptor (beta chain) originates from a study of memory CD4+ T cells and cytomegalovirus serostatus. General study findings and limits: A US-trained random forest predicted CMV serostatus with median AUC around 0.9.

This clone was counted a single time. The antigen is unknown. Germline loops: CDR1 KGHSH, CDR2 LQKENI. The V segment lost 3 bases and the J segment 5 bases; nucleotides outside the gene matches: 1. The CDR3 is made up of 14 amino acids. Single viable CD3+CD4+CD8-CD45RO+ cells were sorted as the memory CD4+ T cells. Method: immunoSEQ multiplex PCR; TCRdb's copy keeps in-frame clones and lacks some. The table lists 35,000 to 45,000 clones, 79% of them singletons, with around 0.72% in the top ten. The V gene is TRBV18, the J gene TRBJ1-4; 9 nucleotides align to TRBD1. The TCR sequence derives from an adult in good health and CMV-seronegative. The specimen was memory CD4+ T cells from blood. This CDR3 reads CASSPGQGNEKLFF. In DNA, the CDR3 is TGTGCCAGCTCACCGGGACAGGGAAATGAAAAACTGTTTTTT.